This T cell receptor (beta chain) stems from a study of blood T cells in healthy people across ages. A second roughly 6 to 11 cycle PCR used barcoded and J-beta primers. TCRdb reanalysed the 5' RACE reads using MiXCR and keeps one entry per CDR3 protein. The table lists 500,000 to 700,000 distinct CDR3 sequences, 25% to 35% of them singletons. This clonotype was seen at least ten times. The specimen sequenced was blood. The origin of this receptor is a woman of 80 years or more in good health.

Here the CDR3 DNA reads TGCAGTGCTAGAGTGGCGGGGGGGCTTAACTATGGCTACACCTTC. This encodes CSARVAGGLNYGYTF. This rearrangement joins TRBV20-1 to TRBJ1-2; D might be TRBD1 (6 bases). Germline V gene sequence: CDR1 DFQATT, CDR2 SNEGSKA (reference sequence). Deletions cut 1 base from V and 1 base from J, with 13 bases between. The CDR3 has 15 amino acids.